Below are 7 T cell receptor beta chains sequenced from a single sample in a study of T-cell reconstitution after alpha-beta-depleted transplantation in children. For TCRbeta, the library was prepared with unique molecular identifiers. A single record per CDR3 protein comes from TCRdb applying MiXCR to the PCR reads. The repertoire holds approximately 300,000 distinct CDR3 sequences, with 7.5% to 9% as singletons. These receptors are not linked to any known antigen. Study-wide findings and caveats: It was newly produced T cells that mostly accounted for T-cell counts and diversity one year after transplant.

The sample in question was peripheral blood, obtained 360 days after TCRalphabeta/CD19-depleted stem cell transplant. The receptors shown here come from a female patient aged 2 to 10 who had a stem cell transplant for Fanconi anemia, so the T cells may come from the graft donor.

This clonotype has just a few counts. V usage is TRBV7-8 and J usage is TRBJ1-1; 8 bases are shared with TRBD1. The J segment lost 7 bases and the V segment lost 4 bases, leaving 5 bases of the junction unmatched. CDR3 length: 13 residues. The germline gives CDR1 SGHVS, CDR2 FQNEAQ. For the CDR3, the DNA is TGTGCCAGCAGCTCCGACAGGGGCAATGAAGCTTTCTTT. This sequence encodes CASSSDRGNEAFF.

There are many counts of this clonotype. This chain joins TRBV5-4 and TRBJ2-5, with a tentative D call TRBD2 (6 bases). The germline gives CDR1 SGHNT, CDR2 YYREEE (reference sequence). The V and J ends lost 5 bases and 5 bases respectively, with 13 bases between them. CDR3 length: 13 residues. CDR3 sequence (DNA): TGTGCCAGCAGAATTTTTGGGGGGGAGACCCAGTACTTC. It translates to CASRIFGGETQYF.

The chain employs TRBV6-5 and TRBJ2-5, with D uncertain. V was clipped by 4 bases and J by 5 bases, with 20 bases between them. Germline loops: CDR1 MNHEY, CDR2 SVGAGI. This CDR3 spans 16 amino acids. The CDR3 spells CASSSDGASAKETQYF. The CDR3 DNA reads as TGTGCCAGCAGTTCTGACGGTGCCTCAGCCAAGGAGACCCAGTACTTC.

In DNA, the CDR3 is TGCAGTGCTGGGACTAGCGGAAACACCGGGGAGCTGTTTTTT. Its translation is CSAGTSGNTGELFF. The chain is built from TRBV20-1 and TRBJ2-2; 11 bases align to TRBD2. CDR3 size: 14 residues. The trim removed 5 bases at V and 2 bases at J, leaving 1 base unmatched. Germline V gives CDR1 DFQATT, CDR2 SNEGSKA (reference sequence).

This clonotype has at least ten counts. The chain uses TRBV20-1 and TRBJ2-1, with a weak D call TRBD2 (5 bases). Germline CDR1 and CDR2: DFQATT and SNEGSKA (reference sequence). With 3 bases removed from V and 8 bases from J, the gap between germline ends came to 20 bases. The CDR3 has 15 residues. CDR3 bases: TGCAGTGCTAGCCCCACAACCGGAGGTAGGGATGAGCAGTTCTTC. Protein: CSASPTTGGRDEQFF.

On this clonotype: Being one base from a much bigger clone, this may be a read error. This sequence joins TRBV5-6 and TRBJ2-2, with unresolved D. From germline, CDR1 is SGHDT and CDR2 YYEEEE. CDR3 length: 16 residues. This chain's CDR3 is CVSSLDLLGRTGELFF. In nucleotides, the CDR3 is TGTGTCAGCAGCTTGGACCTCCTTGGGCGCACCGGGGAGCTGTTTTTT.

Ten or more counts support this clonotype. This sequence joins TRBV5-1 and TRBJ2-3, with D possibly TRBD2 on 6 matching bases. Germline loops: CDR1 SGHRS, CDR2 YFSETQ. V lost 1 base, J lost 4 bases, and 7 bases lay in between. This CDR3 contains 13 residues. CDR3 bases: TGCGCCAGCAGCTTGAGACTAGCAGATACGCAGTATTTT. Translating gives CASSLRLADTQYF.